This TCR beta chain appears in the sequencing data of a study of patients and donors after allogeneic stem cell transplantation. CDR1 is MNHEY and CDR2 is SVGEGT in the germline V gene. J gave up 3 bases and V 10 bases, and 6 bases lay outside the gene matches. CDR3 length equals 14 residues. This clonotype has only a few counts. From the RT-PCR reads, TCRdb called clonotypes with MiXCR, one entry per CDR3 protein. The table lists about 2,600 distinct CDR3 sequences, 7% to 10% of them singletons. The V and J genes are TRBV6-2 or TRBV6-3 and TRBJ1-5; TRBD1 agrees at 10 bases. Input material: blood, either unsorted or a sorted T cell fraction (not recorded which). This TCR was sampled from a human donor who was either an allogeneic HSCT recipient or a stem cell or donor lymphocyte infusion donor (not recorded which). It is not recorded whose cells these are; they may come from a transplant donor. In DNA form, the CDR3 reads TGTGCCACCAGGGGACAGGGGAACAATCAGCCCCAGCATTTT. The encoded protein is CATRGQGNNQPQHF.